One sample yielded the 32 T cell receptor beta chains listed below, sequenced in a study of cytomegalovirus exposure and HLA in healthy donors. Use of 60 Vbeta and 13 Jbeta primers characterized the PCR. Generated by immunoSEQ multiplex PCR, the TCRdb table keeps only in-frame clones and is missing some. Recorded for this sample: tens of thousands of clones. Sequences were obtained from PBMCs. The receptors derive from a middle-aged man in good health and CMV-seronegative.

The V gene is TRBV6-5, the J gene TRBJ2-5, with 8 bases lining up with TRBD1. The V gene's germline CDR1 is MNHEY and CDR2 SVGAGI. Trimming removed 4 bases from V and 5 bases from J; junction bases left unmatched: 9. CDR3 length: 15 amino acids. In DNA form, the CDR3 reads TGTGCCAGCAGTTCCCGACAGGGGTGGAGGGAGACCCAGTACTTC. Residues: CASSSRQGWRETQYF.

The J gene is TRBJ2-7, the V gene TRBV7-8; TRBD2 matches 7 bases. The junction had 3 bases not matched to a gene; V was cut back by 1 base and J by 0 bases. Germline CDR1 SGHVS, CDR2 FQNEAQ. There are 15 residues in the CDR3. The CDR3 protein is CASSLGASGSYEQYF. The CDR3 DNA is TGTGCCAGCAGCTTAGGAGCTAGCGGCTCCTACGAGCAGTACTTC.

Comments on this clone: The same CDR3 also results from other DNA sequences found in this sample. V and J are TRBV30 and TRBJ1-5; 7 bases are shared with TRBD1. The germline CDR1 and CDR2 sequences are GTSNPN and SVGIG (reference sequence). Losses at the gene ends were 3 bases for V and 4 bases for J; bases not matched to a gene: 3. The CDR3 extends over 13 amino acids. The CDR3 loop is CAWSRQGNQPQHF. CDR3 DNA: TGTGCCTGGAGCAGACAGGGAAATCAGCCCCAGCATTTT.

This chain connects TRBV28 to TRBJ2-7; 8 bases align to TRBD1. The V segment lost 1 base and the J segment 6 bases; nucleotides outside the gene matches: 8. The CDR3 is 15 residues long. Germline CDR1 MDHEN, CDR2 SYDVKM. As DNA, the CDR3 is TGTGCCAGCAGTTTATTACCAGGGGGCGCCAGCGAGCAGTACTTC. This translates into CASSLLPGGASEQYF.

The chain is built from TRBV25-1 and TRBJ1-1; the match to TRBD1 covers 7 bases. V lost 4 bases to trimming and J lost 2 bases; unmatched junction nucleotides: 1. From germline, CDR1 is MGHDK and CDR2 SYGVNS. The CDR3 covers 13 residues. DNA of the CDR3: TGTGCCAGCAGTGGACAGGGTAACACTGAAGCTTTCTTT. Residues: CASSGQGNTEAFF.

The chain joins TRBV6-5 to TRBJ1-5, with D unclear. The CDR3 sequence is 14 residues long. CDR1 is MNHEY and CDR2 is SVGAGI in the germline V gene. Trimming took 0 bases from V and 5 from J, leaving 8 bases between them. The CDR3 region is CASSYSRSDQPQHF. The CDR3 nucleotides read TGTGCCAGCAGTTACTCAAGAAGCGATCAGCCCCAGCATTTT.

The chain uses TRBV18 and TRBJ2-1; 10 bases align to TRBD2. CDR3 size: 15 residues. V gave up 0 bases and J gave up 5 bases; unmatched junction bases: 1. CDR1 is KGHSH, CDR2 LQKENI, per germline. CDR3 in amino acids: CASSPPGLADNEQFF. CDR3 sequence (DNA): TGTGCCAGCTCACCACCCGGACTAGCGGACAATGAGCAGTTCTTC.

The chain links TRBV7-8 to TRBJ1-2; 12 positions match TRBD1. With 1 base clipped from V and 1 base from J, the junction kept 4 bases outside the gene matches. CDR3 size: 17 residues. The V gene's germline CDR1 is SGHVS and CDR2 FQNEAQ. CDR3 sequence: CASSLVGQGAFNYGYTF. The CDR3 nucleotides read TGTGCCAGCAGCTTAGTGGGACAGGGGGCCTTTAACTATGGCTACACCTTC.

This chain uses TRBV28 with TRBJ1-2; D not certain. The CDR3 length is 11 residues. Looked up from germline, CDR1 is MDHEN and CDR2 is SYDVKM. Trimming pared 7 bases from V and 5 bases from J, leaving 8 bases between. The DNA for the CDR3 is TGTGCCAGCACCAGTAAATATGGCTACACCTTC. Amino acid sequence: CASTSKYGYTF.

The chain couples TRBV30 to TRBJ1-5; maybe TRBD1 (6 bases). CDR3 length: 13 amino acids. V lost 4 bases and J 11 bases, leaving 18 bases between the germline ends. Germline V lookup: CDR1 GTSNPN, CDR2 SVGIG (reference sequence). The CDR3 reads CAWKAPGARSQHF. CDR3 nucleotide sequence: TGTGCCTGGAAGGCGCCAGGGGCAAGGTCCCAGCATTTT.

The chain has TRBV28 and TRBJ1-1; possibly TRBD1 for D (6 bases). Germline loops: CDR1 MDHEN, CDR2 SYDVKM. The germline V and J ends were trimmed by 4 bases and 1 base, with 10 bases remaining between them. The CDR3 consists of 14 residues. DNA of the CDR3: TGTGCCAGCAGTTCCCCGGACAGGAACACTGAAGCTTTCTTT. This translates into CASSSPDRNTEAFF.

This chain joins TRBV4-1 and TRBJ1-4, with D maybe TRBD1 (6 bases). The germline CDR1 and CDR2 sequences are MGHRA and YSYEKL. Between the trimmed V and J ends, which lost 4 bases and 0 bases, there was a span of 12 bases. The CDR3 covers 16 residues. This CDR3 is CASSPSWTATNEKLFF. In DNA, the CDR3 is TGCGCCAGCAGCCCCAGTTGGACAGCAACTAATGAAAAACTGTTTTTT.

The chain uses TRBV19 and TRBJ2-5, with 8 bases that match TRBD2. CDR1 LNHDA and CDR2 SQIVND come from the germline V gene (reference sequence). The junction had 12 bases not matched to a gene; V was cut back by 5 bases and J by 1 base. This CDR3 has 17 amino acids. The CDR3 loop reads CASSPLTSGYFQETQYF. DNA for the CDR3: TGTGCCAGTAGTCCTCTCACTAGCGGTTATTTCCAAGAGACCCAGTACTTC.

The chain couples TRBV28 to TRBJ2-5; 7 bases line up with TRBD2. Germline values: CDR1 MDHEN, CDR2 SYDVKM. The CDR3 has 15 amino acids. J gave up 5 bases and V 7 bases, and 13 bases lay outside the gene matches. CDR3 DNA sequence: TGTGCCAGCATTACGGGAGGAGGGGCAGGGGAGACCCAGTACTTC. Protein sequence: CASITGGGAGETQYF.

The genes are TRBV29-1 and TRBJ1-2; tentatively, D is TRBD1 (6 bases). The germline V and J ends were trimmed by 2 bases and 7 bases, with 14 bases remaining between them. The CDR3 runs to 13 residues. Germline values: CDR1 SQVTM, CDR2 ANQGSEA. CDR3 amino acids: CSVEPGGLSGYTF. CDR3 coding DNA: TGCAGCGTTGAACCGGGGGGCTTGAGTGGCTACACCTTC.

The genes are TRBV18 and TRBJ1-2; 7 nucleotides line up with TRBD1. The CDR3 runs 15 residues. CDR1 is KGHSH and CDR2 is LQKENI in the germline V gene. After removal of 0 bases from V and 4 bases from J, the junction contained 5 bases not matched to a gene. CDR3 protein: CASSPPPTGSYGYTF. The CDR3 DNA follows: TGTGCCAGCTCACCACCTCCGACAGGGAGCTATGGCTACACCTTC.

This chain joins TRBV4-1 and TRBJ2-7; 10 bases align to TRBD2. This CDR3 has 15 amino acids. V shed 4 bases and J 2 bases; nucleotides not matched to a gene: 5. Germline CDR1 reads MGHRA; CDR2 reads YSYEKL. The DNA of the CDR3 is TGCGCCAGCAGCCTTTCACTAGCGGGGACCTACGAGCAGTACTTC. It translates to CASSLSLAGTYEQYF.

The J gene is TRBJ2-3, the V gene TRBV11-1; 7 positions agree with TRBD1. This CDR3 has 12 residues. The trim removed 5 bases at V and 4 bases at J, leaving 0 bases unmatched. Germline CDR1 SGHAT, CDR2 FQDESV (reference sequence). This chain's CDR3 is CASSQGADTQYF. In DNA, the CDR3 is TGTGCCAGCAGCCAGGGGGCAGATACGCAGTATTTT.

The V gene is TRBV19, the J gene TRBJ2-2; 12 bases are shared with TRBD2. J gave up 0 bases and V 5 bases, and 13 bases lay outside the gene matches. Germline V gene data show CDR1 as LNHDA and CDR2 as SQIVND (reference sequence). The CDR3 covers 20 residues. The CDR3 is CASSPSSLAGGRANTGELFF. As DNA, the CDR3 is TGTGCCAGTAGTCCCTCCTCACTAGCGGGAGGTCGGGCGAACACCGGGGAGCTGTTTTTT. The full variable domain, rest sourced from reference TRBV19 and TRBJ2-2, is DGGITQSPKYLFRKEGQNVTLSCEQNLNHDAMYWYRQDPGQGLRLIYYSQIVNDFQKGDIAEGYSVSREKKESFPLTVTSAQKNPTAFYLCASSPSSLAGGRANTGELFFGEGSRLTVL.

The chain combines TRBV30 with TRBJ2-3; TRBD2 agrees at 7 bases. V lost 4 bases, J lost 1 base, and 5 bases stayed unmatched. Germline V gene data show CDR1 as GTSNPN and CDR2 as SVGIG (reference sequence). The CDR3 has 14 amino acids. The CDR3 nucleotides read TGTGCCTGGATGGGCGGGAGTGGCACAGATACGCAGTATTTT. Its translation: CAWMGGSGTDTQYF.

V gene TRBV29-1 combines with J gene TRBJ2-7; D not certain. Germline-derived CDR1 and CDR2 are SQVTM and ANQGSEA. Trimming pared 3 bases from V and 0 bases from J, leaving 9 bases between. This CDR3 has 13 amino acids. CDR3 sequence: CSVEEQTSYEQYF. CDR3 in DNA: TGCAGCGTTGAGGAGCAAACCTCCTACGAGCAGTACTTC.

The chain carries TRBV6-5 and TRBJ2-7; TRBD1 matches at 11 bases. V dropped 6 bases and J dropped 5; count of bases not matched to a gene: 6. CDR1 and CDR2 from the germline V gene are MNHEY and SVGAGI. The CDR3 is 14 residues long. The DNA for the CDR3 is TGTGCCAGCAGGGGACAGGGGGAAATAGACGAGCAGTACTTC. This sequence encodes CASRGQGEIDEQYF.

The chain is built from TRBV28 and TRBJ2-3, with 9 bases matching TRBD2. From germline, CDR1 is MDHEN and CDR2 SYDVKM. V shed 2 bases and J 5 bases; nucleotides not matched to a gene: 8. The CDR3 extends over 16 amino acids. The CDR3 sequence: CASSLTAGGLKDTQYF. The CDR3, as DNA: TGTGCCAGCAGTTTAACAGCGGGAGGTCTGAAAGATACGCAGTATTTT.

V gene TRBV18 combines with J gene TRBJ2-7; weak D call: TRBD2 (7 bases). The V end lost 2 bases, the J end lost 4 bases, and 15 bases lay between the germline ends. Germline V gene lookup returns CDR1 KGHSH and CDR2 LQKENI. CDR3 size: 15 residues. CDR3 sequence (DNA): TGTGCCAGCTCACCAGGGGGGGGCAGTCTTTACGAGCAGTACTTC. This codes for CASSPGGGSLYEQYF. The whole variable domain, remainder taken from reference TRBV18 and TRBJ2-7, is NAGVMQNPRHLVRRRGQEARLRCSPMKGHSHVYWYRQLPEEGLKFMVYLQKENIIDESGMPKERFSAEFPKEGPSILRIQQVVRGDSAAYFCASSPGGGSLYEQYFGPGTRLTVT.

V usage is TRBV19 and J usage is TRBJ1-2; 10 positions agree with TRBD1. Germline lookup yields CDR1 LNHDA and CDR2 SQIVND (reference sequence). V shed 4 bases, J shed 8 bases, and the junction held 7 bases outside the gene matches. The CDR3 extends over 14 amino acids. The CDR3 loop is CASSTGTGARGYTF. The DNA of the CDR3 is TGTGCCAGTAGTACCGGGACAGGGGCACGGGGCTACACCTTC.

The chain couples TRBV6-5 to TRBJ2-7; 8 bases are shared with TRBD1. The CDR3 is 12 residues long. The ends lost 6 bases at V and 6 bases at J; junction bases unmatched: 4. In germline, CDR1 is MNHEY, CDR2 SVGAGI. CDR3 amino acids: CASRDDRGEQYF. CDR3 in DNA: TGTGCCAGCAGGGATGACAGGGGCGAGCAGTACTTC.

J is TRBJ2-3 and V is TRBV7-2, with D perhaps TRBD2 (5 bases). Trimming took 5 bases from V and 3 from J, leaving 24 bases between them. The germline V gene encodes CDR1 SGHTA and CDR2 FQGNSA. CDR3 length: 18 residues. The DNA for the CDR3 is TGTGCCAGCAGCCCCCGACCCCAGACGGGGTTTGGGACAGATACGCAGTATTTT. Its translation is CASSPRPQTGFGTDTQYF.

The V gene is TRBV6-5, the J gene TRBJ2-1, with 8 bases identical to TRBD1. V was pared by 6 bases and J by 7 bases, with 11 bases of the junction left unmatched. Per the germline V gene, CDR1 is MNHEY and CDR2 is SVGAGI. The CDR3 has 15 residues. CDR3 sequence reads: CASRPGAGGRNEQFF. The CDR3 DNA sequence: TGTGCCAGCAGACCAGGGGCAGGGGGCAGGAATGAGCAGTTCTTC.

This chain links TRBV6-4 with TRBJ1-1, with 10 bases identical to TRBD1. This CDR3 comprises 14 residues. With V trimmed by 6 bases and J by 5 bases, 6 bases remained unmatched. Germline-derived CDR1 and CDR2 are MRHNA and SNTAGT. CDR3 region: CASRDTDRGTEAFF. The DNA of the CDR3 is TGTGCCAGCAGAGACACGGACAGGGGGACTGAAGCTTTCTTT.

The chain links TRBV27 to TRBJ1-5; no definite D call. V lost 1 base to trimming and J lost 2 bases, with 15 bases between them. Germline V lookup: CDR1 MNHEY, CDR2 SMNVEV (reference sequence). The CDR3 totals 17 residues. CDR3 sequence reads: CASSLFGETFGNQPQHF. The CDR3 DNA is TGTGCCAGCAGTTTATTTGGGGAGACCTTTGGCAATCAGCCCCAGCATTTT.

DNA of the CDR3: TGTGCCAGCAGACCTTTTGACAGGGAGGATCAGCCCCAGCATTTT. As protein: CASRPFDREDQPQHF. V usage is TRBV28 and J usage is TRBJ1-5; 7 bases are a match to TRBD1. The V gene's germline CDR1 is MDHEN and CDR2 SYDVKM. The CDR3 spans 15 residues. V was pared by 6 bases and J by 5 bases, with 10 bases of the junction left unmatched.

This CDR3 reads CASAYQSSYNEQFF. CDR3 sequence (DNA): TGTGCCAGCGCGTATCAAAGCTCCTACAATGAGCAGTTCTTC. The chain joins TRBV2 to TRBJ2-1; D gene uncertain. Germline assignment: CDR1 SNHLY and CDR2 FYNNEI. Trimming removed 8 bases from V and 0 bases from J, with 11 bases in between. There are 14 residues in the CDR3.